These T cell receptor beta chains were read from a single sample in a study of blood T cell repertoires in COVID-19. Data came from immunoSEQ multiplex PCR; TCRdb stores just in-frame clones and leaves some out. The sample yields roughly 330,000 clones, about 85% seen once. Sample: PBMCs or T cells enriched from blood (not recorded which). The source is a woman aged 25 to 39 who had recovered from COVID-19. Both conserved end residues are part of each CDR3. D genes are given only for firm matches.

V,J,D,length,CDR3
TRBV19,TRBJ2-1,TRBD2,12,CAAGGASDEQFF
TRBV5-4,TRBJ2-5,NA,15,CASSWGLGGPETQYF
TRBV7-2,TRBJ1-1,TRBD1,13,CASSWTGNTEAFF
TRBV21-1,TRBJ1-1,NA,17,CASSKGDRGPVNTEAFF
TRBV15,TRBJ1-5,NA,14,CATSNNRGNQPQHF
TRBV7-9,TRBJ1-5,TRBD1,15,CASSSEGAGLAPQHF
TRBV2,TRBJ1-1,TRBD1,14,CASALGQGNTEAFF
TRBV5-1,TRBJ1-2,NA,12,CASSIGGVGYTF
TRBV30,TRBJ1-2,TRBD1,14,CAWSRDRESGGYTF
TRBV9,TRBJ2-3,NA,16,CASSVAGSISTDTQYF
TRBV2,TRBJ1-2,TRBD1,14,CASKKGQGVGGYTF
TRBV9,TRBJ1-1,NA,14,CASTPGPVSTEAFF
TRBV30,TRBJ2-1,NA,12,CAWRFGGRFDFF
TRBV5-4,TRBJ1-1,NA,13,CASSLERDTEAFF
TRBV6-6,TRBJ1-2,NA,14,CASSYSSGEGGYTF
TRBV10-3,TRBJ1-2,TRBD1,14,CAIRGQAFGYGYTF
TRBV29-1,TRBJ1-3,NA,13,CSVWDISGNTIYF
TRBV5-1,TRBJ1-1,TRBD1,14,CASRVTGRNTEAFF
TRBV4-2,TRBJ2-1,NA,19,CASSQDRAGLRSVYNEQFF
TRBV5-1,TRBJ2-7,TRBD1,16,CASSLLGTGGRDEQYF
TRBV7-2,TRBJ1-1,NA,14,CASSSWTENTEAFF
TRBV5-1,TRBJ2-1,TRBD1,12,CASRQGADEQFF
TRBV6-5,TRBJ2-7,TRBD1,13,CASRGQGIYEQYF
TRBV2,TRBJ2-3,NA,14,CASSGWSAGDTQYF
TRBV27,TRBJ1-6,NA,14,CASSLEGGFSPLHF